What follows is one TCR beta chain and its context. In its sample, this clone was seen a few times. Its antigen has not been determined. There are no base qualities to consult, and no much larger clone falls within one base. From its cysteine to its phenylalanine, the CDR3 spans 13 amino acids. Only the CDR3 portion is preserved as DNA: 39 bases, with reading frame beginning at the first base. Per the germline V gene, SGHRS is the CDR1 and YFSETQ is the CDR2. V loses 4 bases, J loses 4 bases, and the germline ends lie 9 bases apart. Patients with a history of autoimmune disease or receiving systemic immunosuppression were excluded from the trial. In every dose cohort, peripheral blood was drawn for TCR sequencing at baseline, cycle 4 day 1, and cycle 7 day 1. The samples were drawn from a first-in-human, open-label, multicenter phase I dose-escalation trial of ivuxolimab. Adults with locally advanced or metastatic head and neck squamous cell, hepatocellular, melanoma or renal cell carcinoma were enrolled in the trial. Before TCR sequencing, CD4+ T cells and CD8+ T cells from peripheral blood were sorted into separate populations.

This entry is derived from a study of OX40 agonist ivuxolimab in advanced cancers. At the level of the whole study: The costimulatory receptor OX40 (CD134) was targeted by ivuxolimab, a fully human IgG2 agonistic monoclonal antibody. Intravenous ivuxolimab was administered to patients every 2 weeks at six dose levels: 0.01, 0.1, 0.3, 1.5, 3 and 10 mg/kg. Of the roughly 53 patients in dose escalation, about 19 had hepatocellular carcinoma, some 15 had melanoma, 9 had renal cell carcinoma and 9 had head and neck cancer. In the dose-escalation cohort, 70% to 85% of patients were male, and the mean age was 60 years with a range of about 20 to 90. Patients were allowed to have had prior anti-PD-1, anti-PD-L1 or anti-CTLA-4 therapy, and around two fifths of the dose-escalation patients had been treated with checkpoint inhibitors. Partial responses were achieved by three dose-escalation patients, of whom one had hepatocellular carcinoma and two had cutaneous melanoma. The point of sequencing TCRbeta in the periphery was to test whether ivuxolimab changed TCR sequence diversity and drove clonal T-cell expansion. The paper describes the monotherapy dose-escalation part (N ≈ 49 patients) of the phase I trial of ivuxolimab. Broader findings and caveats from the paper: Antigen specificity was not determined for the clonally expanded peripheral T cells. Low levels of normalized T-cell clonal expansion were also seen in some patients who did not respond. After ivuxolimab, expanded clones were on average more numerous among CD8+ T cells than among CD4+ T cells. At doses of 0.1 to 3.0 mg/kg, clonal expansion of both CD4+ and CD8+ T cells in blood was seen between baseline and week 6. In the 0.1-3.0 mg/kg groups, partial responders were among the patients with the lowest normalized peripheral clonal expansion, particularly in CD8+ T cells.

To sequence the TCRbeta CDR3 region, genomic DNA was isolated from the sorted cells. TCRbeta CDR3 regions were sequenced using the immunoSEQ Assay. TCRdb re-hosts the immuneACCESS table, in-frame sequences only. Its copies lack some clones; in the studies checked, an unresolved V gene accounts for under half of them, and the cause for the rest is not known. The sample data list 60,000 to 75,000 clones, and approximately 85% of these were observed just once. The top ten constitute around 5.1% of the sample. The sequence is built from TRBV5-1 and TRBJ2-1, with the D gene uncertain. The sample in question was CD4+ or CD8+ T cells sorted from blood, obtained in a trial of the OX40 agonist ivuxolimab. The TCR originated in an adult with an advanced solid tumor such as melanoma, head and neck, liver or kidney cancer. CDR3 protein: CASSPWAYNEQFF. The DNA sequence follows: TGCGCCAGCAGCCCCTGGGCGTACAATGAGCAGTTCTTC.